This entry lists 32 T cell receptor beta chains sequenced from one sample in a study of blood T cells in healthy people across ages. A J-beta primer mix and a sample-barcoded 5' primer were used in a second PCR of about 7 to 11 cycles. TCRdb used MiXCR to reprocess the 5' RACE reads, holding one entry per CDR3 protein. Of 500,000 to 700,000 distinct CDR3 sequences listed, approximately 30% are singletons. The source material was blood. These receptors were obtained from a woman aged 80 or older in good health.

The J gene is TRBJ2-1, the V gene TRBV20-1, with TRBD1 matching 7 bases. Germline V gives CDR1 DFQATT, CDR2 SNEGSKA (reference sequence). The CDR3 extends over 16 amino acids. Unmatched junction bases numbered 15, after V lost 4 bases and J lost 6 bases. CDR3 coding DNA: TGCAGTGCTATATCTACCGGGACAGCGACCCTCAATGAGCAGTTCTTC. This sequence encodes CSAISTGTATLNEQFF.

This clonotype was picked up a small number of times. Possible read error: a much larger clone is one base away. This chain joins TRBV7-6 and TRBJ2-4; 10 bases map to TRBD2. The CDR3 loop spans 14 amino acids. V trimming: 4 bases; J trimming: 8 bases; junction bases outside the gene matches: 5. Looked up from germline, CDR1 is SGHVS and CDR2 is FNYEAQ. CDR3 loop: CASSWGLAGDIQYF. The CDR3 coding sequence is TGTGCCAGCAGCTGGGGGCTAGCGGGGGACATTCAGTACTTC. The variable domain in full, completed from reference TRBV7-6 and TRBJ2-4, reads GAGVSQSPRYKVTKRGQDVALRCDPISGHVSLYWYRQALGQGPEFLTYFNYEAQQDKSGLPNDRFSAERPEGSISTLTIQRTEQRDSAMYRCASSWGLAGDIQYFGAGTRLSVL.

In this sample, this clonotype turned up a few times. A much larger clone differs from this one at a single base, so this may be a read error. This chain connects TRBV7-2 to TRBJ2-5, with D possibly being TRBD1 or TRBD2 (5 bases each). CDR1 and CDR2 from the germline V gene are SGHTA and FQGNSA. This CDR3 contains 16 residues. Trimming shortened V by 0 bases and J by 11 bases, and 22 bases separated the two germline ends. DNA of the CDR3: TGTGCCAGCAGCTTAGCCAGTCGGGGACGGAACAATGAGCAGTACTTC. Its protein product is CASSLASRGRNNEQYF.

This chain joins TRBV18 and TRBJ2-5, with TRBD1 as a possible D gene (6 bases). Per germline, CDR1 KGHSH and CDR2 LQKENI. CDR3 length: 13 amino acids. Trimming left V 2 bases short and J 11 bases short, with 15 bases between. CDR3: CASSPWTEGEQYF. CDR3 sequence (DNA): TGTGCCAGCTCACCATGGACAGAGGGTGAGCAGTACTTC.

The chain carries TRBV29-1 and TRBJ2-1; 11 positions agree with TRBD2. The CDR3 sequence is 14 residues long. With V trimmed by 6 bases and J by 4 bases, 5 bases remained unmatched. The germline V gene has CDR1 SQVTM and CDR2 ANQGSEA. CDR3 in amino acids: CSVWTSGHYNEQFF. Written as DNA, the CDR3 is TGCAGCGTATGGACTAGCGGGCATTACAATGAGCAGTTCTTC.

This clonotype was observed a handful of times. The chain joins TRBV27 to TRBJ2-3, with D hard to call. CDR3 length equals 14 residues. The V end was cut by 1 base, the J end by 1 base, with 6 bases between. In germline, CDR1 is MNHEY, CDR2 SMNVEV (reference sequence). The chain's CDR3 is CASSLWVGTDTQYF. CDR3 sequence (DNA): TGTGCCAGCAGTTTATGGGTGGGCACAGATACGCAGTATTTT.

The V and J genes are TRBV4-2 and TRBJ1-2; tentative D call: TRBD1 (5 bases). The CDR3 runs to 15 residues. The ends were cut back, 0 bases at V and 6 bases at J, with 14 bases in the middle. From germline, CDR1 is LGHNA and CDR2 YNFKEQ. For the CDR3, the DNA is TGTGCCAGCAGCCAAGATATAAGGGGCTGTGATGGCTACACCTTC. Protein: CASSQDIRGCDGYTF.

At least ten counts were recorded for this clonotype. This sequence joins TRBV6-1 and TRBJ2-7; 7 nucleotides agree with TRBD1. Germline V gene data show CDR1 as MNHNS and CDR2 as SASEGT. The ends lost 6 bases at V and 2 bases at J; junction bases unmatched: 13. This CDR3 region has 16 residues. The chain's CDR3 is CASREKATGFAYEQYF. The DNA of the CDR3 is TGTGCCAGCAGGGAAAAGGCGACAGGGTTCGCCTACGAGCAGTACTTC.

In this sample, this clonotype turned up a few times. The DNA of the CDR3 is TGCGCCAGCAGCCAGTCGAATAGCGGGGGAGGGGTCACCGGGGAGCTGTTTTTT. It is translated as CASSQSNSGGGVTGELFF. The chain recombines TRBV4-1 with TRBJ2-2; 9 bases map to TRBD2. The CDR3 is 18 amino acids. Germline V CDR1 and CDR2: MGHRA, YSYEKL. V lost 3 bases to trimming and J lost 4 bases; unmatched junction nucleotides: 12.

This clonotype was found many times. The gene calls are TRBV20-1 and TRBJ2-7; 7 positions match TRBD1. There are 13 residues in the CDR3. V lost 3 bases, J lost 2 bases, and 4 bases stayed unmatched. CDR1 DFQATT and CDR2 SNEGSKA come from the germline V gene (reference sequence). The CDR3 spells CSARTGLAYEQYF. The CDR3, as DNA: TGCAGTGCTAGGACAGGGCTTGCCTACGAGCAGTACTTC.

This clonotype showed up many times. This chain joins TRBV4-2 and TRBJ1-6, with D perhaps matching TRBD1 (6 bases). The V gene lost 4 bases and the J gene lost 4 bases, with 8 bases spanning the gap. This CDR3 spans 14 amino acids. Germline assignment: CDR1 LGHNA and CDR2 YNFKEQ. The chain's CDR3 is CASSRGQYNSPLHF. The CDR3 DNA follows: TGTGCCAGCAGCCGAGGACAGTATAATTCACCCCTCCACTTT.

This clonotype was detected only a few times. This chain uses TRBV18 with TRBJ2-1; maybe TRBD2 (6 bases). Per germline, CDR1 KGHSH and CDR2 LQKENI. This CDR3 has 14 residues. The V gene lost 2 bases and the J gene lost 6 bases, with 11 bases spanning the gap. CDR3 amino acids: CASSPGDWTNEQFF. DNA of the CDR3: TGTGCCAGCTCACCAGGGGACTGGACCAATGAGCAGTTCTTC.

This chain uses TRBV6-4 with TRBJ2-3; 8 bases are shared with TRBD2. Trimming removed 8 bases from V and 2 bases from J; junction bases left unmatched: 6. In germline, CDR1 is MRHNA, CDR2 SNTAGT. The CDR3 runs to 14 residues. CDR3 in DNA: TGTGCCAGCCCATTCGGGGGGGCCACAGATACGCAGTATTTT. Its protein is CASPFGGATDTQYF.

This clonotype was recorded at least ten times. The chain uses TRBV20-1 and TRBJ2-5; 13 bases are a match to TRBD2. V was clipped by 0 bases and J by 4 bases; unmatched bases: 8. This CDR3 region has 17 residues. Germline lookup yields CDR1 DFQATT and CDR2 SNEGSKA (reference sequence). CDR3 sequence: CSARDLTSGGWLETQYF. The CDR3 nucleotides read TGCAGTGCTAGAGATCTGACTAGCGGGGGGTGGTTAGAGACCCAGTACTTC.

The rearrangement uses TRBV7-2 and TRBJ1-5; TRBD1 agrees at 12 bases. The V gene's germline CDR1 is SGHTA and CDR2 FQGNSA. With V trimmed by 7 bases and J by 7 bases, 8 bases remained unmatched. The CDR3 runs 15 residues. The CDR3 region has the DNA TGTGCCAGCACTCGGGACAGGGGGCGCGGGCAGCCCCAGCATTTT. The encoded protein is CASTRDRGRGQPQHF.

The CDR3 protein is CASSLVAHSYEQYF. As DNA, the CDR3 is TGTGCCAGCAGTTTAGTAGCGCACTCCTACGAGCAGTACTTC. The chain combines TRBV12-3 or TRBV12-4 with TRBJ2-7, with D tentatively TRBD2 (5 bases). V lost 1 base to trimming and J lost 0 bases, with 7 bases between them. CDR3 length: 14 amino acids.

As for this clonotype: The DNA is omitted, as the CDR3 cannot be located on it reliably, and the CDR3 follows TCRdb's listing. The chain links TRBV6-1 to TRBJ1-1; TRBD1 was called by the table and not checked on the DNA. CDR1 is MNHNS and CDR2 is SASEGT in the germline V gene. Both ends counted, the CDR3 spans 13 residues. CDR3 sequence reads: CASILVPGTEAFF.

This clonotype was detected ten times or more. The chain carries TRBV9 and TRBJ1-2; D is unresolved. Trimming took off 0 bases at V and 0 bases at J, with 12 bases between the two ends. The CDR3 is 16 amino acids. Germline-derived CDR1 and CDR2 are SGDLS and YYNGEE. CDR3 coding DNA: TGTGCCAGCAGCGTAGGGAGGCGGGTAACTAACTATGGCTACACCTTC. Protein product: CASSVGRRVTNYGYTF.

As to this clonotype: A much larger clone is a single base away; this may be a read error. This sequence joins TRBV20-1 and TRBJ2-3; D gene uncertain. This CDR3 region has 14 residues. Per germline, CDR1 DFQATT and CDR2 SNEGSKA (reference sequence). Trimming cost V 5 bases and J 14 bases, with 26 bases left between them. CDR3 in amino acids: CSALRTATNEKLYF. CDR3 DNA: TGCAGTGCTCTCAGGACCGCAACTAATGAAAAACTGTATTTT.

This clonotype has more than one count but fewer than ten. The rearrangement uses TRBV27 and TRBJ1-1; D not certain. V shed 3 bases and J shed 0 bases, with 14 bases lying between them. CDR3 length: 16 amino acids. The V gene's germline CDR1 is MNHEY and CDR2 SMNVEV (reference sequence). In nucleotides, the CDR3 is TGTGCCAGCAGTTTTGGGCGGCATTCTCTGAACACTGAAGCTTTCTTT. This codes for CASSFGRHSLNTEAFF.

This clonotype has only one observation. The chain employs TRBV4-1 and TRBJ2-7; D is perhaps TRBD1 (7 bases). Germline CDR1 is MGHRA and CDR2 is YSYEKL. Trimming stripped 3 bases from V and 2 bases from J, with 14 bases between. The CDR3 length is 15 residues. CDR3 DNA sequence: TGCGCCAGCAGCCAGGCAGGGGGGACCACCTACGAGCAGTACTTC. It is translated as CASSQAGGTTYEQYF.

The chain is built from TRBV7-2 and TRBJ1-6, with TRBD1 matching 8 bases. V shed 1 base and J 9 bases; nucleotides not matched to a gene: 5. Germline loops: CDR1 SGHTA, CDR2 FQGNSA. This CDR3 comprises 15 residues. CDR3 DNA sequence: TGTGCCAGCAGCTTAGGTCCGGACAGGGTTTCACCCCTCCACTTT. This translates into CASSLGPDRVSPLHF.

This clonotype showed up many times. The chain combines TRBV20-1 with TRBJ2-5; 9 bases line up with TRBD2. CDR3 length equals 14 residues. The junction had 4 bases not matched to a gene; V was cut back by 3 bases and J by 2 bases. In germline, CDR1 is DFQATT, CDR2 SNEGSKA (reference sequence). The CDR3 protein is CSASPLAGQETQYF. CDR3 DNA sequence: TGCAGTGCTAGTCCTCTAGCGGGGCAAGAGACCCAGTACTTC.

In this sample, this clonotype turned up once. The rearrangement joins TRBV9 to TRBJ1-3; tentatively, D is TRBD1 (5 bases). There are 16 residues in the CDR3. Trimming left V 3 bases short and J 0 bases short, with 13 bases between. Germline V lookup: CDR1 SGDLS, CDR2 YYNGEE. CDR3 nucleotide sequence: TGTGCCAGCAGCGCCACAGGACGGAGCTCTGGAAACACCATATATTTT. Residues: CASSATGRSSGNTIYF. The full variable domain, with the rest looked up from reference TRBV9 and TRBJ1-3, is DSGVTQTPKHLITATGQRVTLRCSPRSGDLSVYWYQQSLDQGLQFLIQYYNGEERAKGNILERFSAQQFPDLHSELNLSSLELGDSALYFCASSATGRSSGNTIYFGEGSWLTVV.

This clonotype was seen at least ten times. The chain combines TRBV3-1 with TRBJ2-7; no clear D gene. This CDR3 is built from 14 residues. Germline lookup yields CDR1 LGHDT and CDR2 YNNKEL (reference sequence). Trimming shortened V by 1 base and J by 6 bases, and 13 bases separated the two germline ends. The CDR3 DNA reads TGTGCCAGCAGCCAAGGGGTCTCAAGTCGCGAGCAGTACTTC. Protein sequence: CASSQGVSSREQYF.

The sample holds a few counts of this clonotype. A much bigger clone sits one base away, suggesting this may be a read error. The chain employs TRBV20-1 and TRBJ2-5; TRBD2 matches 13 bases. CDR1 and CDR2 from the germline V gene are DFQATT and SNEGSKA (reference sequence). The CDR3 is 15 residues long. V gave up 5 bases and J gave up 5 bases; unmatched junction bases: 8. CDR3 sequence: CSAPRLAGGGETQYF. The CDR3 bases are TGCAGTGCTCCCAGACTAGCGGGGGGCGGGGAGACCCAGTACTTC.

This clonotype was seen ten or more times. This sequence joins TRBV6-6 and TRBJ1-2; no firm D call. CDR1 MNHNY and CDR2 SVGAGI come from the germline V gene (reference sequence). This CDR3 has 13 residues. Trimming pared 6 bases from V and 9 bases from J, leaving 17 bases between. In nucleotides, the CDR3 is TGTGCCAGCAGAAAGGACGGGCCCGGGAGCTACACCTTC. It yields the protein CASRKDGPGSYTF.

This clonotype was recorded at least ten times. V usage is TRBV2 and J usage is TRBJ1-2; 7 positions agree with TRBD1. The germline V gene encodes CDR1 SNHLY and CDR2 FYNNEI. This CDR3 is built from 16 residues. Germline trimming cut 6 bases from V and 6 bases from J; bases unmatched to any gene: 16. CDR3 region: CASRNVMGTAGNGYTF. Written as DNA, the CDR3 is TGTGCCAGCAGAAACGTTATGGGGACAGCCGGGAATGGCTACACCTTC.

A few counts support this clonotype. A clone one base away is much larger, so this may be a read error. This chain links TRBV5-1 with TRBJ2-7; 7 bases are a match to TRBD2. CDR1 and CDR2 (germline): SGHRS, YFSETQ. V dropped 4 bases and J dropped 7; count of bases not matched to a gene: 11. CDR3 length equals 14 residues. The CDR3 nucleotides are TGCGCCAGCAGCCCACGAGGGGACTACAATGAGCAGTACTTC. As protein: CASSPRGDYNEQYF.

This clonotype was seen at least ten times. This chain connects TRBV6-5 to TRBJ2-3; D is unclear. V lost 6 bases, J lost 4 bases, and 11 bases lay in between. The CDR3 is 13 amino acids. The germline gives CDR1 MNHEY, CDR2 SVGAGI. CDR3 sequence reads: CASRPPNADTQYF. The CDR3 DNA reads TGTGCCAGCAGACCACCAAACGCAGATACGCAGTATTTT.

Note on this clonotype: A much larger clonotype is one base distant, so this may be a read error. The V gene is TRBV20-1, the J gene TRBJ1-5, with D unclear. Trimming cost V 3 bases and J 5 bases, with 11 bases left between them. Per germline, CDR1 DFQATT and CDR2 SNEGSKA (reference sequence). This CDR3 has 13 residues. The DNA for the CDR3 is TGCAGTGCTAGGGGGTATGGCGATCAGCCCCAGCATTTT. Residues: CSARGYGDQPQHF.

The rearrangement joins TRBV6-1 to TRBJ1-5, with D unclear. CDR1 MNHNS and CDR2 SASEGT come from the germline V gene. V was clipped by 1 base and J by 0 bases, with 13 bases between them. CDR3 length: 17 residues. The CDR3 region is CASSEEWQLYSNQPQHF. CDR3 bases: TGTGCCAGCAGTGAAGAATGGCAGCTGTATAGCAATCAGCCCCAGCATTTT.